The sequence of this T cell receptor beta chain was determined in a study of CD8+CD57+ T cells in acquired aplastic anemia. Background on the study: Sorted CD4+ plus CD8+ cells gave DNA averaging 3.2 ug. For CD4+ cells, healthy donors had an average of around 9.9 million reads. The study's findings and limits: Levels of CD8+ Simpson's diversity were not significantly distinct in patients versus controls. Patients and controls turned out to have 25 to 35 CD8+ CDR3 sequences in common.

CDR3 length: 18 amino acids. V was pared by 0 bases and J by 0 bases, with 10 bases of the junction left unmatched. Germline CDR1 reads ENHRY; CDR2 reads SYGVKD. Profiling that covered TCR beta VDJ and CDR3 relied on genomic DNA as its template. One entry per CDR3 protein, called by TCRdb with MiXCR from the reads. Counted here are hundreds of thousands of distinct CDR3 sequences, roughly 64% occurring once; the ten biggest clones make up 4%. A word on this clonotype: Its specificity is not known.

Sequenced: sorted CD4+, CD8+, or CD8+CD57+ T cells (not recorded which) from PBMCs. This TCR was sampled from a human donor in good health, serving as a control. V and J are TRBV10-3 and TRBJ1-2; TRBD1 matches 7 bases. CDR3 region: CAISESGTGEAANYGYTF. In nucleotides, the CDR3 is TGTGCCATCAGTGAGTCAGGAACAGGGGAAGCGGCTAACTATGGCTACACCTTC.